One T cell receptor beta chain is described in this entry. This sample was taken from a study of blood T cell repertoires in COVID-19. Study context: Samples of COVID-19 (acute and convalescent) were obtained from the United States, Italy and Spain. PBMCs, B-cell-depleted T cells, or T cells provided the cDNA or gDNA that made up the material.

Only in-frame clones appear in the TCRdb table, and some are missing; sequencing was by immunoSEQ multiplex PCR. The sample has about 350,000 clones, more than 70% seen once. Material: peripheral blood. The origin of this receptor is an older woman with COVID-19, enrolled during active disease.

The CDR3 loop is CASSVVPGQGSHEQFF. The CDR3 DNA reads as TGTGCCAGCAGCGTAGTTCCGGGACAGGGGAGCCATGAGCAGTTCTTC. The chain joins TRBV9 to TRBJ2-1, with TRBD1 matching 10 bases. The CDR3 sequence is 16 residues long. Germline values: CDR1 SGDLS, CDR2 YYNGEE. The V and J ends lost 0 bases and 8 bases, in that order; junction bases with no gene match: 8.